This T cell receptor (beta chain) was obtained from a study of blood T cells in healthy people across ages. Study information: In model experiments, template switching was able to capture about one barcoded beta molecule for every two T cells that were present.

A second PCR, run for roughly 7 to 11 cycles, used a sample-barcoded 5' primer plus a J-beta primer mix. MiXCR was run by TCRdb on the 5' RACE reads, yielding one entry per CDR3 protein. Of hundreds of thousands of distinct CDR3 sequences listed, 46% are singletons. Donors gave roughly 10 milliliters of peripheral blood apiece. Sequenced sample: blood. The sequence came from a man at least 80 years old in good health.

The CDR3 region has the DNA TGTGCCAGCAGCTACAATGGGCCCCAAGAGACCCAGTACTTC. Its protein product is CASSYNGPQETQYF. This chain uses TRBV7-2 with TRBJ2-5; D call uncertain. V lost 4 bases and J 1 base, leaving 10 bases between the germline ends. This CDR3 comprises 14 residues. Per the germline V gene, CDR1 is SGHTA and CDR2 is FQGNSA. The complete variable domain, with remaining parts taken from reference TRBV7-2 and TRBJ2-5, reads GAGVSQSPSNKVTEKGKDVELRCDPISGHTALYWYRQSLGQGLEFLIYFQGNSAPDKSGLPSDRFSAERTGGSVSTLTIQRTQQEDSAVYLCASSYNGPQETQYFGPGTRLLVL.